Sequencing of this TCR beta chain was carried out in a study of cytomegalovirus exposure and HLA in healthy donors. Study outcomes and limitations: Per a later analysis, HLA-associated TCR beta chains showed more clonal expansion than other, equally common TCR beta chains. Based on reports, TCR beta sequences accurately predicted HLA-A and HLA-B alleles for most subjects. In vitro experiments confirmed that three CMV-associated chains were specific for CMV antigens. In a later analysis, TCR beta V- and J-gene trimming showed a link to a missense DCLRE1C variant.

As concerns this clone: The antigen is unknown.

The CDR3 totals 15 residues. V was shortened by 0 bases and J by 6 bases, with 16 bases between the two germline ends. Germline CDR1 reads SGHNT; CDR2 reads YYREEE (reference sequence). Amplification used 60 Vbeta primers and 13 Jbeta primers. TCRdb's copy holds only in-frame clones and misses some; the assay was immunoSEQ multiplex PCR. Seen here are around 62,000 clones, 78% observed once, and the top ten hold 7.5% to 10%. Sequencing used PBMCs. This TCR was sampled from a middle-aged man in good health and CMV-seronegative. The gene calls are TRBV5-4 and TRBJ2-7, with D maybe TRBD2 (6 bases). CDR3 nucleotides: TGTGCCAGCAGCTTGGGGGGAGGAGGTCGTCTCGAGCAGTACTTC. Its protein product is CASSLGGGGRLEQYF.